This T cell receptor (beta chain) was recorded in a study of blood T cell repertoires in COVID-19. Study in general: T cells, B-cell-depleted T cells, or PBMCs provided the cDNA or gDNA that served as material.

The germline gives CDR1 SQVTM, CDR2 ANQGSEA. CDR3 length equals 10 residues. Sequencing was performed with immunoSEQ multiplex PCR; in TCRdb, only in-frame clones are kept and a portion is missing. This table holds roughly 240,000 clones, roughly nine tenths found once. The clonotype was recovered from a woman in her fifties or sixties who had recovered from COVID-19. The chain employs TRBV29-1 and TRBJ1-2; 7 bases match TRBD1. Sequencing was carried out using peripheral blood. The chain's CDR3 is CAGTDYGYTF. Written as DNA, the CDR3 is TGCGCCGGGACAGACTATGGCTACACCTTC. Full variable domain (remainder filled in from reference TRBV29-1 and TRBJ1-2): SAVISQKPSRDICQRGTSLTIQCQVDSQVTMMFWYRQQPGQSLTLIATANQGSEATYESGFVIDKFPISRPNLTFSTLTVSNMSPEDSSIYLCAGTDYGYTFGSGTRLTVV.